The rows below give T cell receptor beta chains drawn from one sample of a study of Ad26.COV2.S vaccination and SARS-CoV-2 variants. The assay was immunoSEQ multiplex PCR, and TCRdb's table has in-frame clones only and misses some. The data show about 400,000 clones, more than 75% seen once. The source material was peripheral blood, sampled in a trial of Ad26.COV2.S vaccine versus placebo. These receptors originate from a person between 18 and 59 years old who received the Ad26.COV2.S COVID-19 vaccine or a placebo. CDR3s include the opening cysteine and the closing phenylalanine or tryptophan. The D gene is left open where the match is weak. The size field is filled for only some rows; it gives once, few, many or a size class.

>TRBJ2-7|-|TRBV28|TRBD1
CASEAVTGGYEQYF
TGTGCCAGCGAGGCTGTGACAGGGGGATACGAGCAGTACTTC
>TRBJ1-2|-|TRBV2|-
CASSEGGAILYGYTF
TGTGCCAGCAGTGAAGGGGGAGCGATCTTATATGGCTACACCTTC
>TRBJ2-6|-|TRBV28|-
CASTSTETGANVLTF
TGTGCCAGCACCTCGACCGAGACTGGGGCCAACGTCCTGACTTTC
>TRBJ2-3|-|TRBV5-8|-
CASAVTSTDTQYF
TGTGCCAGCGCGGTAACAAGCACAGATACGCAGTATTTT
>TRBJ1-2|few|TRBV24-1|-
CATSGLSGYGYTF
TGTGCCACCAGTGGTTTAAGCGGCTATGGCTACACCTTC
>TRBJ2-1|-|TRBV2|-
CANKAGQSIYNEQFF
TGTGCCAACAAAGCGGGACAGTCAATTTACAATGAGCAGTTCTTC
>TRBJ2-7|few|TRBV4-3|-
CASSLGRGSYEQYF
TGCGCCAGCAGCCTCGGCAGGGGCAGCTACGAGCAGTACTTC
>TRBJ2-2|-|TRBV2|-
CASSSTGELFF
TGTGCCAGCAGTTCTACCGGGGAGCTGTTTTTT
>TRBJ1-2|-|TRBV4-3|-
CASSQEVGYGYTF
TGCGCCAGCAGCCAAGAGGTGGGTTATGGCTACACCTTC
>TRBJ2-1|-|TRBV30|TRBD2
CAWSVRLAGADEQFF
TGTGCCTGGAGTGTACGACTAGCGGGGGCCGATGAGCAGTTCTTC
>TRBJ2-7|-|TRBV11-2|TRBD2
CASSRLAERIYEQYF
TGTGCCAGCAGCCGTCTAGCGGAGAGAATCTACGAGCAGTACTTC
>TRBJ1-1|-|TRBV14|-
CASSQAGSTEAFF
TGTGCCAGCAGCCAAGCGGGGAGTACTGAAGCTTTCTTT